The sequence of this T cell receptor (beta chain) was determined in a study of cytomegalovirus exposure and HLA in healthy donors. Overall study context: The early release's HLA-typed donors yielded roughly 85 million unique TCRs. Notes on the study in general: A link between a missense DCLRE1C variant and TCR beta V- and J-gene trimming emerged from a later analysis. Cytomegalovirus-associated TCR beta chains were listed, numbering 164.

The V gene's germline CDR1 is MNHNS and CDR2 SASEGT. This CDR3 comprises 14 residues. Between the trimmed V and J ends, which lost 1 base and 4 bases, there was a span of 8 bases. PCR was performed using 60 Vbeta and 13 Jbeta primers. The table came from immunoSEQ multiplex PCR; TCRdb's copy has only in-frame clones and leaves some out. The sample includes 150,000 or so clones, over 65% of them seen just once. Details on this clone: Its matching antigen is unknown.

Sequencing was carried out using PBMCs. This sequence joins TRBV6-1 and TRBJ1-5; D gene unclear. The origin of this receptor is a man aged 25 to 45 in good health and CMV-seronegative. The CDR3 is CASSEGPGNQPQHF. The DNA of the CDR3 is TGTGCCAGCAGTGAAGGACCGGGGAATCAGCCCCAGCATTTT.